This T cell receptor (beta chain) was recorded in a study of blood T cell repertoires in COVID-19. Study as a whole: COVID-19 samples collected from the United States, Italy and Spain covered acute and convalescent phases. PBMCs, B-cell-depleted T cells, or T cells provided the cDNA or gDNA that made up the material.

In the authors' workflow: Reference gene primer amplification gave nucleated cell count estimates. Clones were read by immunoSEQ multiplex PCR, and TCRdb kept only the in-frame ones, dropping some. V and J calls and clone size are as listed in that table; D and trimming were resolved from the DNA. The data contain hundreds of thousands of clones, 86% of them singletons. Participants reported their clinical history, and cohort assignment relied on those reports. The CDR3 spans 15 residues. CDR1 SEHNR and CDR2 FQNEAQ come from the germline V gene (reference sequence). J was trimmed by 5 bases and V by 5 bases; bases with no gene match: 7.

This TCR came from a woman aged 40-49 years with acute COVID-19. This chain links TRBV7-9 with TRBJ2-5, with 11 positions matching TRBD2. Specimen: PBMCs or T cells enriched from blood (not recorded which). CDR3: CASSTVLAGAETQYF. The DNA of the CDR3 is TGTGCCAGCAGCACAGTACTAGCGGGAGCTGAGACCCAGTACTTC.